This T cell receptor (beta chain) was recovered during a study of graft-versus-host responses after intestinal transplantation. Regarding the study as a whole: In recipient marrow, GvH clones were found, and some appeared first in ileum or blood.

Graft samples were processed, releasing intraepithelial and lamina propria lymphocytes. Concerning this clone: Antigen unknown. At one end the junction does not follow the germline gene, possibly because of a read error.

From germline, CDR1 is MGHRA and CDR2 YSYEKL. The CDR3 is 11 amino acids. The table came from immunoSEQ multiplex PCR; TCRdb's copy has only in-frame clones and leaves some out. The table lists just under 30,000 clones, about four fifths of them singletons. This specimen consisted of ileum tissue, obtained 98 days after intestinal transplantation. V gene TRBV4-1 combines with J gene TRBJ1-1; D unresolved. The clonotype originates from a human patient who received an intestinal transplant, so some T cells may come from the graft donor. The DNA of the CDR3 is TGCGCCAGCAGCCGGAACAGTGAAGCTTTCTTT. Translation: CASSRNSEAFF.